This T cell receptor beta chain was retrieved from a study of blood T cell repertoires in COVID-19. About the study: The United States, Italy and Spain were the sources of the acute and convalescent COVID-19 samples. PBMCs, B-cell-depleted T cells, or T cells were the source of the cDNA or gDNA that made up the material.

How the authors handled the data: Reference gene primer amplification gave estimated nucleated cell counts. Clones were sequenced by immunoSEQ multiplex PCR, and TCRdb holds only the in-frame ones, with some missing. V, J and clone size are those of that table, while D and trimming were read from the DNA. Counted here are some 150,000 clones, more than 75% occurring once; the ten biggest clones make up 3.5% to 5.5%. V dropped 0 bases and J dropped 0 bases, with 18 bases sitting between them. The germline gives CDR1 SGHRS, CDR2 YFSETQ. The CDR3 runs to 18 residues. The sequencing sample was made of peripheral blood. V usage is TRBV5-1 and J usage is TRBJ2-5, with a weak D call TRBD2 (6 bases). The TCR sequence derives from a woman aged 40 to 49 with acute or convalescent COVID-19. The CDR3 region is CASSLVLFVADHQETQYF. CDR3 sequence (DNA): TGCGCCAGCAGCTTGGTCCTGTTCGTAGCGGATCACCAAGAGACCCAGTACTTC.